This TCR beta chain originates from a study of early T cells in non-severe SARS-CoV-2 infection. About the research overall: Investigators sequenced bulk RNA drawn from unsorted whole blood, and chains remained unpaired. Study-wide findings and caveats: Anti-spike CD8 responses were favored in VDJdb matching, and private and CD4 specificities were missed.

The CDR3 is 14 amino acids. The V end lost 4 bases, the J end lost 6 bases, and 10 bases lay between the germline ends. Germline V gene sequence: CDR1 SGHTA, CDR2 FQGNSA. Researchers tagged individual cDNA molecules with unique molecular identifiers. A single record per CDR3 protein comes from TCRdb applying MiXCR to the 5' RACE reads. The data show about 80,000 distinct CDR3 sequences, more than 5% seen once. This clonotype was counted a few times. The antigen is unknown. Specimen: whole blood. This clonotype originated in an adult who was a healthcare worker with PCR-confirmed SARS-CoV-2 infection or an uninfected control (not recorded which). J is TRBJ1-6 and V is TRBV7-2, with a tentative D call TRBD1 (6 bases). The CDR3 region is CASSSKGVNSPLHF. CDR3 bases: TGTGCCAGCAGCTCAAAGGGGGTTAATTCACCCCTCCACTTT.